Shown below are 20 T cell receptor beta chains from a single sample sequenced in a study of cytomegalovirus exposure and HLA in healthy donors (dated by TCRdb to 2017 to 2019). Library construction relied on the immunoSEQ multiplex PCR assay. The multiplex PCR relied on a mix of 60 forward primers for TCR Vbeta segments and 13 reverse primers for TCR Jbeta segments. TCRdb holds this immuneACCESS table with in-frame rearrangements only. Some clones are missing; in checked studies, unresolved V genes explain under half, and the rest has no known cause. A total of around 110,000 clones appear in this sample, more than 60% of them only once. Jointly, the top ten make up about 6% of the sample. Source material: PBMCs. These receptors all stem from a woman aged 50 to 60 in good health and CMV-seropositive.

This chain uses TRBV30 with TRBJ1-1; D is uncertain. In germline, CDR1 is GTSNPN, CDR2 SVGIG (reference sequence). CDR3 length: 12 amino acids. With 0 bases removed from V and 4 bases from J, the gap between germline ends came to 6 bases. CDR3 coding DNA: TGTGCCTGGAGTGTGAGAGGCACTGAAGCTTTCTTT. Its protein product is CAWSVRGTEAFF.

This rearrangement joins TRBV2 to TRBJ2-3, with D hard to call. The V end lost 6 bases, the J end lost 0 bases, and 4 bases lay between the germline ends. Germline-derived CDR1 and CDR2 are SNHLY and FYNNEI. This CDR3 has 12 residues. The CDR3 here is CASRYSTDTQYF. In nucleotides, the CDR3 is TGTGCCAGCAGGTATAGCACAGATACGCAGTATTTT.

The chain uses TRBV6-1 and TRBJ2-2; perhaps TRBD1 as D (5 bases). V was pared by 4 bases and J by 6 bases, with 18 bases between. Germline lookup yields CDR1 MNHNS and CDR2 SASEGT. There are 16 residues in the CDR3. In DNA, the CDR3 is TGTGCCAGCAGTGGGGTCGATGTGGGGCTGGCCGGGGAGCTGTTTTTT. Translating gives CASSGVDVGLAGELFF.

The chain has TRBV2 and TRBJ2-3; 12 bases map to TRBD2. The CDR3 length is 21 residues. Unmatched junction bases numbered 16, after V lost 3 bases and J lost 0 bases. The germline V gene encodes CDR1 SNHLY and CDR2 FYNNEI. CDR3: CASSDRGGGPSGGASTDTQYF. For the CDR3, the DNA is TGTGCCAGCAGTGATCGCGGGGGTGGGCCTAGCGGGGGGGCGAGCACAGATACGCAGTATTTT.

The J gene is TRBJ2-2, the V gene TRBV5-6, with 7 bases that match TRBD2. Per germline, CDR1 SGHDT and CDR2 YYEEEE. The V segment lost 4 bases and the J segment 1 base; nucleotides outside the gene matches: 1. The CDR3 length is 14 residues. CDR3: CASSGRENTGELFF. CDR3 nucleotide sequence: TGTGCCAGCAGCGGGAGGGAGAACACCGGGGAGCTGTTTTTT.

J is TRBJ1-1 and V is TRBV29-1; 8 bases match TRBD1. This CDR3 is built from 14 residues. Germline CDR1 and CDR2: SQVTM and ANQGSEA. V gave up 5 bases and J gave up 5 bases; unmatched junction bases: 10. This CDR3 is CSVFGRGLGTEAFF. CDR3 DNA sequence: TGCAGCGTTTTTGGCAGGGGGCTGGGGACTGAAGCTTTCTTT.

The rearrangement links TRBV11-2 to TRBJ1-6, with D unclear. The V gene's germline CDR1 is SGHAT and CDR2 FQNNGV. Between the trimmed V and J ends, which lost 4 bases and 9 bases, there was a span of 28 bases. The CDR3 loop spans 19 amino acids. In nucleotides, the CDR3 is TGTGCCAGCAGCTCCCAGGCAGGCATATCGTCGGTGGGTTCTTCACCCCTCCACTTT. Amino acids: CASSSQAGISSVGSSPLHF.

V and J are TRBV5-1 and TRBJ2-2; possible D gene TRBD1, 5 bases. The CDR3 contains 14 residues. The V end was cut by 2 bases, the J end by 7 bases, with 12 bases between. Germline CDR1 SGHRS, CDR2 YFSETQ. CDR3 residues: CASSFSTQGGELFF. The CDR3 coding sequence is TGCGCCAGCAGCTTCTCAACGCAGGGCGGGGAGCTGTTTTTT.

The gene calls are TRBV27 and TRBJ1-5; 10 nucleotides line up with TRBD1. CDR1 MNHEY and CDR2 SMNVEV come from the germline V gene (reference sequence). After removal of 5 bases from V and 5 bases from J, the junction contained 6 bases not matched to a gene. The CDR3 is made up of 15 amino acids. Written as DNA, the CDR3 is TGTGCCAGCAGTAGGGCGGACAGGGGGTATCAGCCCCAGCATTTT. Protein: CASSRADRGYQPQHF.

V is TRBV6-1 and J is TRBJ1-1; 7 bases are shared with TRBD1. Per germline, CDR1 MNHNS and CDR2 SASEGT. The CDR3 loop spans 13 amino acids. V was pared by 4 bases and J by 5 bases, with 4 bases of the junction left unmatched. The chain's CDR3 is CASSGQGRTEAFF. The CDR3 DNA reads as TGTGCCAGCAGTGGACAGGGAAGGACTGAAGCTTTCTTT.

This clone was seen more than once but under ten times. This rearrangement joins TRBV15 to TRBJ2-5; TRBD2 agrees at 9 bases. CDR1 and CDR2 (germline): LNHNV, YYDKDF (reference sequence). The CDR3 covers 15 residues. The J segment lost 4 bases and the V segment lost 1 base, leaving 4 bases of the junction unmatched. CDR3 coding DNA: TGTGCCACCAGCAGAGCCCCTAGCGGGGTAGAGACCCAGTACTTC. Its translation: CATSRAPSGVETQYF.

The chain combines TRBV28 with TRBJ1-2; a weak D match, TRBD1 (6 bases). V dropped 7 bases and J dropped 4 bases, with 22 bases sitting between them. Germline V gives CDR1 MDHEN, CDR2 SYDVKM. The CDR3 consists of 16 residues. The CDR3 here is CASTSPEGGEGYGYTF. The CDR3 coding sequence is TGTGCCAGCACCTCACCTGAGGGGGGGGAGGGCTATGGCTACACCTTC.

The J gene is TRBJ1-5, the V gene TRBV2, with 7 nucleotides matching TRBD1. Germline-derived CDR1 and CDR2 are SNHLY and FYNNEI. CDR3 length: 14 residues. The ends lost 3 bases at V and 4 bases at J; junction bases unmatched: 3. CDR3 sequence: CASSDYRGNQPQHF. The CDR3 DNA follows: TGTGCCAGCAGTGACTACAGGGGTAATCAGCCCCAGCATTTT.

The CDR3 here is CASSSTGGPTDTQYF. Written as DNA, the CDR3 is TGTGCCAGCAGCTCAACAGGGGGCCCCACAGATACGCAGTATTTT. The rearrangement uses TRBV13 and TRBJ2-3; 9 nucleotides line up with TRBD1. With 4 bases clipped from V and 2 bases from J, the junction kept 4 bases outside the gene matches. The germline gives CDR1 PRHDT, CDR2 FYEKMQ (reference sequence). The CDR3 covers 15 residues.

The V and J genes are TRBV6-6 and TRBJ1-4; D not resolved. Germline CDR1 and CDR2: MNHNY and SVGAGI (reference sequence). The CDR3 runs to 16 residues. V was pared by 0 bases and J by 6 bases, with 14 bases between. This CDR3 reads CASSYSIGGLDEKLFF. The CDR3 DNA is TGTGCCAGCAGTTACTCGATCGGTGGGCTCGATGAAAAACTGTTTTTT.

The CDR3 loop is CAWTPGQENSPLHF. The CDR3 region has the DNA TGTGCCTGGACTCCGGGACAGGAGAATTCACCCCTCCACTTT. The chain employs TRBV30 and TRBJ1-6; 8 bases agree with TRBD1. The CDR3 consists of 14 residues. Germline lookup yields CDR1 GTSNPN and CDR2 SVGIG (reference sequence). J was trimmed by 7 bases and V by 4 bases; bases with no gene match: 6.

V usage is TRBV5-4 and J usage is TRBJ2-5; 10 nucleotides line up with TRBD1. The DNA end lines up better with TRBJ2-7; the J call may be wrong. The CDR3 runs to 16 residues. The germline V gene has CDR1 SGHNT and CDR2 YYREEE (reference sequence). The CDR3 DNA is TGTGCCAGCAGTATAAGGACAGGGGGTATCCCCTACGAGCAGTACTTC. Its protein product is CASSIRTGGIPYEQYF.

J is TRBJ1-2 and V is TRBV25-1, with TRBD1 matching 7 bases. The V and J ends lost 4 bases and 2 bases, in that order; junction bases with no gene match: 7. CDR1 is MGHDK, CDR2 SYGVNS, per germline. The CDR3 contains 15 residues. CDR3 amino acids: CASSASRQGNYGYTF. DNA of the CDR3: TGTGCCAGCAGTGCATCCCGACAGGGAAACTATGGCTACACCTTC.

The V call is TRBV12-2, the J call TRBJ2-7; TRBD1 is taken as the D call from the table, unchecked against the DNA. TRBV12-2 is marked as a pseudogene. This CDR3 region has 14 residues. CDR3 loop: CASRLPGHTYEQYF. In DNA, the CDR3 is TGTGCAAGTCGCCTTCCGGGACATACCTACGAGCAGTACTTC.

This clone was seen only a few times. This sequence joins TRBV2 and TRBJ1-1, with a weak D call TRBD1 (5 bases). The CDR3 is 14 amino acids. The V gene lost 6 bases and the J gene lost 3 bases, with 14 bases spanning the gap. Germline CDR1 reads SNHLY; CDR2 reads FYNNEI. Here the CDR3 reads CASRVDSIYTEAFF. The CDR3 nucleotides read TGTGCCAGCAGGGTAGACAGTATTTACACTGAAGCTTTCTTT.